This T cell receptor beta chain was recorded in a study of cutaneous CD30+ T cell lymphoproliferative disorder and hepatitis E (dated by TCRdb to about 2018). Preparation of the library involved the immunoSEQ multiplex PCR assay. Entries here come from immuneACCESS through TCRdb and include only in-frame sequences with V and J called. Some clones fail to appear in such tables; in the studies checked, an unresolved V gene covers under half of the shortfall, and the cause of the remainder is unknown. The sample yields around 7,000 clones; 74% were counted once. The ten largest account for under 1.4% of the sample. Measured from the cysteine to the phenylalanine, the CDR3 is 17 residues long. Just the 51-base CDR3 DNA is kept, in frame starting at base 1. The germline V gene (reference sequence) specifies SGHNT as CDR1 and YYREEE as CDR2. V ends up 3 bases short and J 0 bases short, with an unmatched junction base count of 7.

This clone has more than one count but fewer than ten. Its antigen has not been determined. No qualities accompany the bases; no much larger clone lies one base away. The sequence derives from a human donor with a cutaneous T cell lymphoproliferative disorder associated with hepatitis E virus. Recombination joined TRBV5-4 with TRBJ2-1, with 9 central nucleotides matching TRBD2. Sequenced: blood. The DNA sequence is TGTGCCAGCAGCTCACCGACTAGCGGTAGCTCCTACAATGAGCAGTTCTTC. The translation is CASSSPTSGSSYNEQFF.